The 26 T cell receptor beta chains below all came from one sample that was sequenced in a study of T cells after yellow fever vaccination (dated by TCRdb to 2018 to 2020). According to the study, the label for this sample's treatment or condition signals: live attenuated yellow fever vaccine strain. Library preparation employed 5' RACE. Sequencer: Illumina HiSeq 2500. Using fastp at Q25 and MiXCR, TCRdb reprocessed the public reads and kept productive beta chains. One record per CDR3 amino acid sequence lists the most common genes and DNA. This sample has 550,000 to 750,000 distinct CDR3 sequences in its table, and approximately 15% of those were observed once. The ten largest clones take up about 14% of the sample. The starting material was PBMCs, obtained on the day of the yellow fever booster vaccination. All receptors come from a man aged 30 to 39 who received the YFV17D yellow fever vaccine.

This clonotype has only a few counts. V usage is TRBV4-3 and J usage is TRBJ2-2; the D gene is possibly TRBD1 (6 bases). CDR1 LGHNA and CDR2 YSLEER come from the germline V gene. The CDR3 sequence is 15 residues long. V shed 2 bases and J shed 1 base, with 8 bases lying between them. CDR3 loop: CASSQQGQNTGELFF. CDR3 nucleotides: TGCGCCAGCAGCCAACAGGGACAGAACACCGGGGAGCTGTTTTTT.

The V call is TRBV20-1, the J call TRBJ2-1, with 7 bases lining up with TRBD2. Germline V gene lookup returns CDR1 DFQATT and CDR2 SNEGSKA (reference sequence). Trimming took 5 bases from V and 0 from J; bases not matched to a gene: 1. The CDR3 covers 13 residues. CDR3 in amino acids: CSAWTSSYNEQFF. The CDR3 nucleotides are TGCAGTGCTTGGACTAGCTCCTACAATGAGCAGTTCTTC.

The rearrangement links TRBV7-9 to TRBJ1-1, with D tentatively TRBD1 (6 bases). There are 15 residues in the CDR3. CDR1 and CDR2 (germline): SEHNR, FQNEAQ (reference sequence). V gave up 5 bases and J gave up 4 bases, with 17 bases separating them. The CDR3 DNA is TGTGCCAGCAGCCCCTCGGGAGGGGGGGGCACTGAAGCTTTCTTT. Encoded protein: CASSPSGGGGTEAFF.

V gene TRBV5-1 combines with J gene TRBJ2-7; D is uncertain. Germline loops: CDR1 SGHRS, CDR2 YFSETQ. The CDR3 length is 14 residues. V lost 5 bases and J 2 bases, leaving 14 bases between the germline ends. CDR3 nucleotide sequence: TGCGCCAGCAGGTCGGGCCTCTGGGCCTACGAGCAGTACTTC. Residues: CASRSGLWAYEQYF.

For the CDR3, the DNA is TGTGCCAGCAGCTGGGGGGTAGCGGTGGGGGATACGCAGTATTTT. Translating gives CASSWGVAVGDTQYF. This chain links TRBV7-2 with TRBJ2-3, with TRBD2 as a possible D gene (6 bases). V was clipped by 4 bases and J by 6 bases, with 17 bases between them. Germline V CDR1 and CDR2: SGHTA, FQGNSA. The length of the CDR3 is 15 residues.

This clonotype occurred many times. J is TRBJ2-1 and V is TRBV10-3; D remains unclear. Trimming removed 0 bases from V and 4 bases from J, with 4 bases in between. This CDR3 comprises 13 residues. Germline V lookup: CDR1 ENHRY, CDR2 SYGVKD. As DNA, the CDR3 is TGTGCCATCAGTGAGTCATCTTACAATGAGCAGTTCTTC. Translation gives CAISESSYNEQFF.

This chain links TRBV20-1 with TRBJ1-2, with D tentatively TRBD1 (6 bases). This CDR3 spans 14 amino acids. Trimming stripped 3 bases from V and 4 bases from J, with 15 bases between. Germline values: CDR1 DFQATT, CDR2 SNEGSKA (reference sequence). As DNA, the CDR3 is TGCAGTGCTAGCTCCAGGGGAAGGGGCTATGGCTACACCTTC. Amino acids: CSASSRGRGYGYTF.

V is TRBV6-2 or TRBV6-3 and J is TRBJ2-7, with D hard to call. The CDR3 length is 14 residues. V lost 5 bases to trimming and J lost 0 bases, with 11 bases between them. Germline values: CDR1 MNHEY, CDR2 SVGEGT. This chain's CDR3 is CASSDDSSSYEQYF. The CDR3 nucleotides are TGTGCCAGCAGTGACGACTCGAGCTCCTACGAGCAGTACTTC.

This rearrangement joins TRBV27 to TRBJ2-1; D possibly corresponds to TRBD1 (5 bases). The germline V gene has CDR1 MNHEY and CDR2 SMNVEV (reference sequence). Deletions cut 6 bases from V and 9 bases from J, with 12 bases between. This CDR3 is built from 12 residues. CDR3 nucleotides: TGTGCCAGCAGCTGGGGCCACCGTGAGCAGTTCTTC. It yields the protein CASSWGHREQFF.

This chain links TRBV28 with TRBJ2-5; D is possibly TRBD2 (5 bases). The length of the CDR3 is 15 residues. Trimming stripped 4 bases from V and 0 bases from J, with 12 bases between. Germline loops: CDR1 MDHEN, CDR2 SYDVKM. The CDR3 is CASSYAGVNQETQYF. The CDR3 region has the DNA TGTGCCAGCAGTTACGCCGGGGTTAACCAAGAGACCCAGTACTTC.

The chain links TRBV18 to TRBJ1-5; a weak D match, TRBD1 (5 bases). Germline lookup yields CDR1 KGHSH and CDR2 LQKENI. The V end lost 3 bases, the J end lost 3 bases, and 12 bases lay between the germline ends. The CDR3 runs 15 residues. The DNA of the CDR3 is TGTGCCAGCTCACCTATGGCAGGGATCAATCAGCCCCAGCATTTT. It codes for CASSPMAGINQPQHF.

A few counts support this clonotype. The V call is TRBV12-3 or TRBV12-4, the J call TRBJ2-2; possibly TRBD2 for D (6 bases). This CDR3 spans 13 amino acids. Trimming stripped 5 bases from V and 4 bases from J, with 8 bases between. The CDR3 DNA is TGTGCCAGCAGTAGCGGGTTCACCGGGGAGCTGTTTTTT. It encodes CASSSGFTGELFF.

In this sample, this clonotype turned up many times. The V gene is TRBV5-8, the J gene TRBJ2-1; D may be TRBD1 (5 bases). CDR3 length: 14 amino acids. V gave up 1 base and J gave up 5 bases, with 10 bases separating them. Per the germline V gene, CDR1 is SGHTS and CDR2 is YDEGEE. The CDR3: CASSLRTHNNEQFF. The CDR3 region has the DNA TGTGCCAGCAGCTTGAGGACACACAACAATGAGCAGTTCTTC.

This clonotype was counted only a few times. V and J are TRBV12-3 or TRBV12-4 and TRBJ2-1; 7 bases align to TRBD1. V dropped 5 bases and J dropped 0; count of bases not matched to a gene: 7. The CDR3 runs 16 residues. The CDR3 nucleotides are TGTGCCAGCAGTACAGGGGCCGATAGCTCCTACAATGAGCAGTTCTTC. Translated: CASSTGADSSYNEQFF.

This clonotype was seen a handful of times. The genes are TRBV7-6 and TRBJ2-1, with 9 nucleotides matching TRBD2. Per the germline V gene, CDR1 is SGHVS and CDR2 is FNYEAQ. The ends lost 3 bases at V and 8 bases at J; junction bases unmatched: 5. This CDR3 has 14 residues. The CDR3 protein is CASSFVAGAHEQFF. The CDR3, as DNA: TGTGCCAGCAGCTTCGTAGCGGGAGCTCATGAGCAGTTCTTC.

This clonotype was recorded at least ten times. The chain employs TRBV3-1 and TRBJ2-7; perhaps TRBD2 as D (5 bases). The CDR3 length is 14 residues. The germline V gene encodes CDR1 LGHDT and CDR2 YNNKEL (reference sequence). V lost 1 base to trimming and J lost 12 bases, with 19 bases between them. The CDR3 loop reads CASSQGMGARSAYF. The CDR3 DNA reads TGTGCCAGCAGCCAAGGAATGGGAGCTCGTAGTGCGTACTTC.

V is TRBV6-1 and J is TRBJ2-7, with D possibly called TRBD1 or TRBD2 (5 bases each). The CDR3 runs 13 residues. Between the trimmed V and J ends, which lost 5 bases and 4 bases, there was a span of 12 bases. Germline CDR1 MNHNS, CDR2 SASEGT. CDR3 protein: CASSRDAGYEQYF. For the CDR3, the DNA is TGTGCCAGCAGTAGGGACGCTGGGTACGAGCAGTACTTC.

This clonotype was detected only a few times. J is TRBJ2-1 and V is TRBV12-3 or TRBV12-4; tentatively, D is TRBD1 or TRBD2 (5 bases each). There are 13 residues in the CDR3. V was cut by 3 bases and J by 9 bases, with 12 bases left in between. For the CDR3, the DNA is TGTGCCAGCAGTTTCGCAGGGACGGGTGAGCAGTTCTTC. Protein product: CASSFAGTGEQFF.

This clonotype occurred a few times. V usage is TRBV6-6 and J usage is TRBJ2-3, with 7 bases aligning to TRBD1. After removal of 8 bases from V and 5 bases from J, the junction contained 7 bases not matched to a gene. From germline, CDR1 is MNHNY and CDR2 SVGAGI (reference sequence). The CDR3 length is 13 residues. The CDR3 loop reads CASRPGGQDTQYF. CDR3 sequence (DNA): TGTGCCAGCCGCCCAGGGGGTCAAGATACGCAGTATTTT.

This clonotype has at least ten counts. Here the CDR3 DNA reads TGTGCCATCAAAGGTGGACAGGGAGGTTTCAATGAGCAGTTCTTC. This gives the protein CAIKGGQGGFNEQFF. The rearrangement joins TRBV10-3 to TRBJ2-1; 8 positions match TRBD1. The germline gives CDR1 ENHRY, CDR2 SYGVKD. With V trimmed by 7 bases and J by 6 bases, 11 bases remained unmatched. The CDR3 runs to 15 residues.

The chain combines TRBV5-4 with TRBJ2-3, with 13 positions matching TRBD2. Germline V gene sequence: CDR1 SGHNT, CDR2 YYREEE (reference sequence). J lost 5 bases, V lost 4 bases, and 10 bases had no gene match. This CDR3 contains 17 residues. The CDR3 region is CASSGLAGEVAEDTQYF. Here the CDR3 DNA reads TGTGCCAGCAGCGGACTAGCGGGAGAGGTAGCCGAAGATACGCAGTATTTT.

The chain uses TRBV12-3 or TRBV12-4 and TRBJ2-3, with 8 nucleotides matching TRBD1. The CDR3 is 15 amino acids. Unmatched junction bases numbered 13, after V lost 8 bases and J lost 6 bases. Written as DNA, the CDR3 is TGTGCCAGCTGCTCCTACGGGCACAGGGGGGATACGCAGTATTTT. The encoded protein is CASCSYGHRGDTQYF.

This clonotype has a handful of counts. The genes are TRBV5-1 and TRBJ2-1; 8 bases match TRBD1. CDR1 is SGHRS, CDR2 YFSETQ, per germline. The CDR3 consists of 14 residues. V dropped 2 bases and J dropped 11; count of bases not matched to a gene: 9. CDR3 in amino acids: CASSLGTGAEKQFF. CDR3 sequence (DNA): TGCGCCAGCAGCTTAGGGACAGGCGCAGAGAAGCAGTTCTTC.

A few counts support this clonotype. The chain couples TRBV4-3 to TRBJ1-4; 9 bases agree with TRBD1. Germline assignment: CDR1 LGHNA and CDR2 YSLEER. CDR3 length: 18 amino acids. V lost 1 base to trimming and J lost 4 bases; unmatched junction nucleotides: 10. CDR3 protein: CASSQVVPHRGRNEKLFF. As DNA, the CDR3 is TGCGCCAGCAGCCAAGTGGTTCCACACAGGGGGCGTAATGAAAAACTGTTTTTT.

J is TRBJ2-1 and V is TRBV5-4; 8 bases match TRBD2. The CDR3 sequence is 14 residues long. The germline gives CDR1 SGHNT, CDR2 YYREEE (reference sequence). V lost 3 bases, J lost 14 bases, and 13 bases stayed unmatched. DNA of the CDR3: TGTGCCAGCAGCTCGGGGACTGGAGCGGGGGACAAGTTCTTC. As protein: CASSSGTGAGDKFF.

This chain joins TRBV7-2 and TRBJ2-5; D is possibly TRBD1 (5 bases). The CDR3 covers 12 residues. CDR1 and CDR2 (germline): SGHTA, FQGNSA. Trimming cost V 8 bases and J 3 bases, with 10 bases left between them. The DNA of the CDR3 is TGTGCCAGCGGTTTCAGGGAAGAGACCCAGTACTTC. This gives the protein CASGFREETQYF.